This T cell receptor (beta chain) originates from a study of T cell responses to AZD1222 COVID-19 vaccine. Sequencing was performed with immunoSEQ multiplex PCR; in TCRdb, only in-frame clones are kept and a portion is missing. The profile covers 100,000 to 120,000 clones, with roughly 92% appearing a single time and roughly 2.5% taken by the ten largest. With respect to this clone: Other DNA sequences in the same sample also yield this CDR3.

V lost 3 bases and J lost 2; bases outside the gene matches: 2. CDR1 SGDLS and CDR2 YYNGEE come from the germline V gene. The CDR3 extends over 15 amino acids. The source was peripheral blood, collected 28 days after the second AZD1222 dose. V is TRBV9 and J is TRBJ1-3, with TRBD1 matching 10 bases. The receptor comes from an adult who received the AZD1222 COVID-19 vaccine. This CDR3 is CASSDGQGAGNTIYF. In DNA form, the CDR3 reads TGTGCCAGCAGCGACGGACAGGGGGCTGGAAACACCATATATTTT. Full variable domain (remainder filled in from reference TRBV9 and TRBJ1-3): DSGVTQTPKHLITATGQRVTLRCSPRSGDLSVYWYQQSLDQGLQFLIQYYNGEERAKGNILERFSAQQFPDLHSELNLSSLELGDSALYFCASSDGQGAGNTIYFGEGSWLTVV.